Following are 24 T cell receptor beta chains from one sample sequenced in a study of regulatory T cells in long-lasting Graves disease. Time point denoted: newly diagnosed GD, antithyroid drugs for less than 3 months. Generation of the TCR library employed RNA extracted from PBMCs. Construction of the TCR beta libraries employed iRepertoire HTBI primers in conjunction with Arm-PCR of CDR3 regions. TCRdb re-analysed the multiplex PCR reads in MiXCR, keeping a single row per CDR3 protein. The sample yields 350,000 to 400,000 distinct CDR3 sequences, around 16% seen once. In addition, the sample was reused for a study of T cells in Graves' hyperthyroidism and ophthalmopathy.

Sequenced material: peripheral blood mononuclear cells (PBMCs), taken at new diagnosis, from a patient treated with antithyroid drugs. The receptor set was obtained from a woman in her late teens or twenties with Graves disease.

About this clonotype itself: A much larger clone lies one base from this, so it may be a read error. The chain joins TRBV7-8 to TRBJ2-6; maybe TRBD1 (6 bases). Germline values: CDR1 SGHVS, CDR2 FQNEAQ. The CDR3 has 16 residues. The CDR3 spells CVSSPPGASGANVLTF. In DNA form, the CDR3 reads TGTGTCAGCAGCCCCCCAGGGGCCTCTGGGGCCAACGTCCTGACTTTC.

This clonotype has only a few counts. V and J are TRBV5-1 and TRBJ1-3; D is ambiguous. The CDR3 has 15 residues. Germline loops: CDR1 SGHRS, CDR2 YFSETQ. Trimming left V 0 bases short and J 0 bases short, with 7 bases between. Here the CDR3 reads CASSLEGLSGNTIYF. CDR3 in DNA: TGCGCCAGCAGCTTGGAGGGCCTCTCTGGAAACACCATATATTTT.

The sample holds many counts of this clonotype. This chain links TRBV20-1 with TRBJ2-5, with 10 nucleotides matching TRBD2. The J segment lost 0 bases and the V segment lost 2 bases, leaving 9 bases of the junction unmatched. The germline V gene encodes CDR1 DFQATT and CDR2 SNEGSKA (reference sequence). This CDR3 is 17 amino acids long. Here the CDR3 reads CSARPLRLAGNQETQYF. The CDR3 DNA sequence: TGCAGTGCTAGACCCCTCCGACTAGCGGGTAACCAAGAGACCCAGTACTTC.

A few counts support this clonotype. The CDR3 loop reads CASSTPPPGELFF. The CDR3 bases are TGTGCCAGCAGCACCCCGCCGCCAGGGGAGCTGTTTTTT. The rearrangement links TRBV7-9 to TRBJ2-2, with no clear D. Germline lookup yields CDR1 SEHNR and CDR2 FQNEAQ (reference sequence). Trimming took 5 bases from V and 8 from J, leaving 12 bases between them. This CDR3 region has 13 residues.

The CDR3, as DNA: TGTGCCAGCAGTTACCAAGGACCAGGGGGGGGCTACACCTTC. Protein sequence: CASSYQGPGGGYTF. This sequence joins TRBV6-5 and TRBJ1-2; 7 bases are a match to TRBD1. Germline CDR1 MNHEY, CDR2 SVGAGI. V gave up 2 bases and J gave up 8 bases; unmatched junction bases: 8. This CDR3 has 14 residues.

V usage is TRBV6-2 or TRBV6-3 and J usage is TRBJ1-4; 9 nucleotides align to TRBD1. The germline V gene has CDR1 MNHEY and CDR2 SVGEGT. The junction had 13 bases not matched to a gene; V was cut back by 5 bases and J by 9 bases. The CDR3 totals 16 residues. CDR3 in amino acids: CASSPLAGQGFQKLFF. DNA for the CDR3: TGTGCCAGCAGTCCCTTAGCGGGACAGGGATTCCAAAAACTGTTTTTT.

Ten or more counts support this clonotype. V and J are TRBV3-1 and TRBJ2-1; 11 bases fit TRBD2. The junction had 6 bases not matched to a gene; V was cut back by 1 base and J by 7 bases. This CDR3 comprises 16 residues. Germline values: CDR1 LGHDT, CDR2 YNNKEL (reference sequence). CDR3 bases: TGTGCCAGCAGCCAAGTGTTACTAGCGGGAGAGAATGAGCAGTTCTTC. Its translation is CASSQVLLAGENEQFF.

This clonotype was counted at least ten times. The chain uses TRBV5-1 and TRBJ2-5; a weak D match, TRBD2 (6 bases). Between the trimmed V and J ends, which lost 3 bases and 0 bases, there was a span of 9 bases. The CDR3 consists of 14 residues. Germline V gene sequence: CDR1 SGHRS, CDR2 YFSETQ. The CDR3 nucleotides are TGCGCCAGCAGCTGGGGGACTGACCAAGAGACCCAGTACTTC. It yields the protein CASSWGTDQETQYF.

About this clonotype: The junction shows a germline mismatch at one end, possibly a read error. This chain joins TRBV5-1 and TRBJ2-1, with TRBD2 matching over 8 bases. The CDR3 runs 16 residues. Germline assignment: CDR1 SGHRS and CDR2 YFSETQ. The CDR3 loop is CASSQEAGASYNEQFF. CDR3 nucleotides: TGTGCCAGCAGCCAAGAAGCGGGAGCCTCCTACAATGAGCAGTTCTTC.

This clonotype was observed many times. V is TRBV7-9 and J is TRBJ2-5; 10 nucleotides line up with TRBD2. Per the germline V gene, CDR1 is SEHNR and CDR2 is FQNEAQ (reference sequence). Germline trimming cut 5 bases from V and 4 bases from J; bases unmatched to any gene: 16. The CDR3 has 18 amino acids. CDR3 nucleotides: TGTGCCAGCAGCCCGGAGGGTTCTAGCGGGAGTTGGGGAGAGACCCAGTACTTC. Translating gives CASSPEGSSGSWGETQYF. Full variable domain (outside the CDR3, taken from reference TRBV7-9 and TRBJ2-5): DTGVSQNPRHKITKRGQNVTFRCDPISEHNRLYWYRQTLGQGPEFLTYFQNEAQLEKSRLLSDRFSAERPKGSFSTLEIQRTEQGDSAMYLCASSPEGSSGSWGETQYFGPGTRLLVL.

This clonotype was counted at least ten times. This rearrangement joins TRBV20-1 to TRBJ2-7; the match to TRBD2 covers 11 bases. Losses at the gene ends were 3 bases for V and 6 bases for J; bases not matched to a gene: 13. The CDR3 extends over 16 amino acids. Looked up from germline, CDR1 is DFQATT and CDR2 is SNEGSKA (reference sequence). In DNA form, the CDR3 reads TGCAGTGCTAGCCCCCTCGGACTAGCGGGCGGTCGCGAGCAGTACTTC. Translation gives CSASPLGLAGGREQYF.

V is TRBV6-1 and J is TRBJ1-2; the match to TRBD1 covers 8 bases. The trim removed 4 bases at V and 0 bases at J, leaving 7 bases unmatched. The CDR3 runs to 16 residues. Germline V gene sequence: CDR1 MNHNS, CDR2 SASEGT. DNA for the CDR3: TGTGCCAGCAGTGGACAGGGGTCCGGGGCTAACTATGGCTACACCTTC. Its protein product is CASSGQGSGANYGYTF.

This clonotype was detected a few times. V is TRBV7-9 and J is TRBJ1-3, with D tentatively TRBD1 (6 bases). Germline-derived CDR1 and CDR2 are SEHNR and FQNEAQ (reference sequence). V gave up 5 bases and J gave up 8 bases, with 16 bases separating them. The CDR3 has 14 residues. The CDR3 protein is CASSGVGRGYTIYF. As DNA, the CDR3 is TGTGCCAGCAGCGGAGTGGGCAGGGGATACACCATATATTTT.

The chain recombines TRBV20-1 with TRBJ1-2; no reliable D call. Germline V gene data show CDR1 as DFQATT and CDR2 as SNEGSKA (reference sequence). V was cut by 1 base and J by 2 bases, with 5 bases left in between. This CDR3 has 12 amino acids. CDR3 in amino acids: CSARAPNYGYTF. The CDR3 DNA follows: TGCAGTGCTAGAGCACCCAACTATGGCTACACCTTC.

The V gene is TRBV20-1, the J gene TRBJ2-4; no definite D call. V dropped 0 bases and J dropped 16 bases, with 13 bases sitting between them. CDR1 DFQATT and CDR2 SNEGSKA come from the germline V gene (reference sequence). The CDR3 covers 11 residues. CDR3 in DNA: TGCAGTGCTAGAGATCTCCGCCAGAACTACTTC. This gives the protein CSARDLRQNYF.

This clonotype showed up many times. V gene TRBV11-2 combines with J gene TRBJ2-5; the D call may be TRBD1 or TRBD2 (5 bases each). The V and J ends lost 0 bases and 1 base respectively, with 9 bases between them. This CDR3 has 15 amino acids. Germline lookup yields CDR1 SGHAT and CDR2 FQNNGV. In DNA, the CDR3 is TGTGCCAGCAGCTTAGAGTGGGGGATCCAAGAGACCCAGTACTTC. Protein: CASSLEWGIQETQYF.

This clonotype was picked up many times. This sequence joins TRBV30 and TRBJ2-1, with a tentative D call TRBD2 (7 bases). CDR1 is GTSNPN, CDR2 SVGIG, per germline (reference sequence). With 4 bases removed from V and 6 bases from J, the gap between germline ends came to 22 bases. The CDR3 is made up of 16 amino acids. The CDR3 protein is CAWTSKGWGGRNEQFF. For the CDR3, the DNA is TGTGCCTGGACCTCCAAGGGGTGGGGGGGCCGCAATGAGCAGTTCTTC.

The chain combines TRBV9 with TRBJ1-1; D not certain. The V end was cut by 0 bases, the J end by 7 bases, with 16 bases between. Per the germline V gene, CDR1 is SGDLS and CDR2 is YYNGEE. The CDR3 totals 15 residues. The CDR3 spells CASSVEPGGVIEAFF. DNA of the CDR3: TGTGCCAGCAGCGTAGAGCCCGGTGGCGTAATTGAAGCTTTCTTT.

This clonotype was recorded many times. V and J are TRBV20-1 and TRBJ2-4; TRBD2 aligns across 11 bases. Trimming cost V 4 bases and J 5 bases; bases outside gene matches: 7. Germline V gene sequence: CDR1 DFQATT, CDR2 SNEGSKA (reference sequence). The CDR3 loop spans 15 amino acids. Here the CDR3 reads CSAIPLTSGENIQYF. The CDR3 DNA follows: TGCAGTGCTATCCCCCTGACTAGCGGGGAAAACATTCAGTACTTC.

The chain employs TRBV12-3 or TRBV12-4 and TRBJ2-5, with 10 nucleotides matching TRBD2. The CDR3 has 17 residues. The V gene end was trimmed by 1 base and the J gene end by 5 bases; junction bases not matched to a gene: 10. CDR3 nucleotide sequence: TGTGCCAGCAGTTTAGTTATGATGAGCGGGAGGGCGGAGACCCAGTACTTC. Translating it yields CASSLVMMSGRAETQYF.

This clonotype occurred many times. This chain links TRBV6-1 with TRBJ1-2; D gene ambiguous. Per the germline V gene, CDR1 is MNHNS and CDR2 is SASEGT. The CDR3 has 13 amino acids. V was clipped by 7 bases and J by 0 bases, with 9 bases between them. CDR3 amino acids: CASTPGANYGYTF. CDR3 DNA: TGTGCCAGCACTCCAGGTGCTAACTATGGCTACACCTTC.

This clonotype was recorded many times. The V gene is TRBV30, the J gene TRBJ1-4, with D unclear. CDR1 is GTSNPN and CDR2 is SVGIG in the germline V gene (reference sequence). This CDR3 is 13 amino acids long. V lost 0 bases and J 2 bases, leaving 4 bases between the germline ends. The CDR3, as DNA: TGTGCCTGGAGTGTACGCACTAATGAAAAACTGTTTTTT. Its protein is CAWSVRTNEKLFF.

As concerns this clonotype: The CDR3 does not close with the conserved phenylalanine or tryptophan, likely indicating a read error. V usage is TRBV2 and J usage is TRBJ2-1, with TRBD2 identical over 10 bases. Germline CDR1 SNHLY, CDR2 FYNNEI. CDR3 length equals 16 residues. The CDR3 coding sequence is TGTACCAGCCGGAAAGAAATAGGACTAGCGGAGAATGAGCAGTTCGTC. Translated: CTSRKEIGLAENEQFV.

This clonotype has a handful of counts. The chain combines TRBV28 with TRBJ2-3; D call uncertain. Germline CDR1 and CDR2: MDHEN and SYDVKM. CDR3 length: 14 amino acids. The V and J ends lost 5 bases and 3 bases respectively, with 12 bases between them. The CDR3 loop is CASSAPGKTDTQYF. The CDR3 DNA reads TGTGCCAGCAGTGCTCCGGGCAAAACAGATACGCAGTATTTT.